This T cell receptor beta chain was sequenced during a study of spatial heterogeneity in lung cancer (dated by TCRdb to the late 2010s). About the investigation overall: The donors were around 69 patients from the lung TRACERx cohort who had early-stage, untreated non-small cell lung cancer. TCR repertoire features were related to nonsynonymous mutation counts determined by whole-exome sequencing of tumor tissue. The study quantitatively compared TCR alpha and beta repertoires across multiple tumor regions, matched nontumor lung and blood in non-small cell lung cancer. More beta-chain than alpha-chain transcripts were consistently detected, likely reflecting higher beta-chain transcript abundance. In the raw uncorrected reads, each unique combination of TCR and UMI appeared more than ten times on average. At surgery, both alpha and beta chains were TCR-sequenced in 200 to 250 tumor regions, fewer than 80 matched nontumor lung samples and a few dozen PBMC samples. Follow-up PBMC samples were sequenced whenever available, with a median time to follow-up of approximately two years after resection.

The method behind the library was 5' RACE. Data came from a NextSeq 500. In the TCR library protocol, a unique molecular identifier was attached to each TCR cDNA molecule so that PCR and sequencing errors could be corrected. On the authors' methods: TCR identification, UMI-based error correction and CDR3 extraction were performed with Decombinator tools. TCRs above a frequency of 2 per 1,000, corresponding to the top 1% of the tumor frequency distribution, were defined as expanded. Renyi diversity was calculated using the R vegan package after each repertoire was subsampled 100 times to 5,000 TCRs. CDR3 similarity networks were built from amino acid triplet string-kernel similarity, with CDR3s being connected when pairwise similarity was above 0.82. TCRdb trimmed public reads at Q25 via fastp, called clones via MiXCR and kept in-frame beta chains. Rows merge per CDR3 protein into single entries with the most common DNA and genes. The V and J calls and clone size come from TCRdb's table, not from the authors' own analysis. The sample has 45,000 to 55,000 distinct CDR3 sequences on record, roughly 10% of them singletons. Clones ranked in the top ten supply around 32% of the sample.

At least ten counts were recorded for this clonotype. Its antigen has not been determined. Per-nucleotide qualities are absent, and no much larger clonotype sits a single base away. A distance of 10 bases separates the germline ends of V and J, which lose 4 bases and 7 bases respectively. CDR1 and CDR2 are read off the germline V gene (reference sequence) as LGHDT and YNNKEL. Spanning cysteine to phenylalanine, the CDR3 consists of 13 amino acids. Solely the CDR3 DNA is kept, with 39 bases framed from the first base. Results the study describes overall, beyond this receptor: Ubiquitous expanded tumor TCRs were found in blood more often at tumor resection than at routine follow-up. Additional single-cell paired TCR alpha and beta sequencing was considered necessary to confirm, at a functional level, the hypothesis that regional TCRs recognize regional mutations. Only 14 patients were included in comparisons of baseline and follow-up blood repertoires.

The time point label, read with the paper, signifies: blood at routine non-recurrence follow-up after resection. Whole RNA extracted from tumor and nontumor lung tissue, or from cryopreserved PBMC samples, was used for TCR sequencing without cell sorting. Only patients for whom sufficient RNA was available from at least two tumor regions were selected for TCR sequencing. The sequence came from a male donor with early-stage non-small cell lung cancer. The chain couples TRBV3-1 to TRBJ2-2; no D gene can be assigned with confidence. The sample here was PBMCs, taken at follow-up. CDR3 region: CASSRPPGGELFF. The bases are TGTGCCAGCAGCCGCCCCCCGGGCGGGGAGCTGTTTTTT.